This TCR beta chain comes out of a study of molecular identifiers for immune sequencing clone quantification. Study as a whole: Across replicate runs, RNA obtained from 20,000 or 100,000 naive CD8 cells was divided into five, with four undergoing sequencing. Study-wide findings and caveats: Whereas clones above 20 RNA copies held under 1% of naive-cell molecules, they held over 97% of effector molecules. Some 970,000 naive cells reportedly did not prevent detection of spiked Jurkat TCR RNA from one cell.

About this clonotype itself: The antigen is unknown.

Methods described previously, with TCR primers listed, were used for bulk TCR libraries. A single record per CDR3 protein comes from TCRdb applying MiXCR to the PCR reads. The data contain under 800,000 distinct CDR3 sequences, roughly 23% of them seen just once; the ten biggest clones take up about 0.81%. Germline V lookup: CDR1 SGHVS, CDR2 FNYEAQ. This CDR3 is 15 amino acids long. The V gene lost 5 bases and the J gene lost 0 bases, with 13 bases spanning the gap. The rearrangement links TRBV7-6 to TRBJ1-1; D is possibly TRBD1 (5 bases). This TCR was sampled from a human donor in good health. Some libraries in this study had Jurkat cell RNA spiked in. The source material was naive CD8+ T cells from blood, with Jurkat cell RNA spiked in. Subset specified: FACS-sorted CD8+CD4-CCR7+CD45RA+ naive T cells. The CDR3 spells CASSLARDLNTEAFF. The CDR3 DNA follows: TGTGCCAGCAGCCTCGCGCGGGACCTGAACACTGAAGCTTTCTTT.